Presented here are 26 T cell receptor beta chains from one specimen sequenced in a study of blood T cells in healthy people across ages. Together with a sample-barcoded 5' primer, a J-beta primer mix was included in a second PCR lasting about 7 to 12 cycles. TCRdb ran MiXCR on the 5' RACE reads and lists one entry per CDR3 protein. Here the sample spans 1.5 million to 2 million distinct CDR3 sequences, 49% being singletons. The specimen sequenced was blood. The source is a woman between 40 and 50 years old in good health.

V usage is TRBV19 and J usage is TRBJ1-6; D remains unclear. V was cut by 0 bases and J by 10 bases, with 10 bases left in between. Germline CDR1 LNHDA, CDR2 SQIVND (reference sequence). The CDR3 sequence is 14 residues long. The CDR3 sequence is CASSIEGYLSPLHF. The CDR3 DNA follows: TGTGCCAGTAGTATAGAGGGGTATTTATCACCCCTCCACTTT.

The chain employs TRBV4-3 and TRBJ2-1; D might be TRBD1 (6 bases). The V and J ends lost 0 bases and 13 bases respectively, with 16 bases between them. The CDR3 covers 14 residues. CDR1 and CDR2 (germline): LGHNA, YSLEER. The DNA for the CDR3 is TGCGCCAGCAGCCAAGACGCAGGGGAAGAGACCCAGTTCTTC. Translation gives CASSQDAGEETQFF.

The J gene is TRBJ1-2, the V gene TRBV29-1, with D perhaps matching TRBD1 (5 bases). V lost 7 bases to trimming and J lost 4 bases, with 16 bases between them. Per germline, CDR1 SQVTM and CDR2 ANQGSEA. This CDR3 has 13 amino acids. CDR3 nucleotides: TGCAGCGGCGCTACAGGAGAGGGCTATGGCTACACCTTC. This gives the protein CSGATGEGYGYTF.

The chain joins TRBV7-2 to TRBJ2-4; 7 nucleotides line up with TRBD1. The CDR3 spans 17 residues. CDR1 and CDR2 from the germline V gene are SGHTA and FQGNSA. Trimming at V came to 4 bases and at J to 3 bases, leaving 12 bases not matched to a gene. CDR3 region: CASSSTGVGFDKNIQYF. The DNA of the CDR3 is TGTGCCAGCAGCTCAACAGGGGTGGGTTTCGACAAAAACATTCAGTACTTC.

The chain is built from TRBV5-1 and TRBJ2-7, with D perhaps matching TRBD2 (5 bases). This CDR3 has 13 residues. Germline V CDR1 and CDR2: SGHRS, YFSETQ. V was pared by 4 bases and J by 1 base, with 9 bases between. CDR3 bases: TGCGCCAGCAGCGATTGGGAGTCCTACGAGCAGTACTTC. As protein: CASSDWESYEQYF.

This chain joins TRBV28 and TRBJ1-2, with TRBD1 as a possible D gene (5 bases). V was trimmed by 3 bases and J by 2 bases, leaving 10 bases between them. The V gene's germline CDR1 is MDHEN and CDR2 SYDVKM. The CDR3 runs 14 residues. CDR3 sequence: CASSFGTSNYGYTF. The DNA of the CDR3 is TGTGCCAGCAGTTTTGGGACGTCCAACTATGGCTACACCTTC.

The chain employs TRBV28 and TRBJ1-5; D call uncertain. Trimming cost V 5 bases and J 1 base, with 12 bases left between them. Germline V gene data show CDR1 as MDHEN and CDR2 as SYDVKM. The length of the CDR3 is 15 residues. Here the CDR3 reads CASSTGHSSNQPQHF. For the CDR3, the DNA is TGTGCCAGCAGTACCGGTCATTCGAGCAATCAGCCCCAGCATTTT. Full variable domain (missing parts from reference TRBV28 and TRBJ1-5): DVKVTQSSRYLVKRTGEKVFLECVQDMDHENMFWYRQDPGLGLRLIYFSYDVKMKEKGDIPEGYSVSREKKERFSLILESASTNQTSMYLCASSTGHSSNQPQHFGDGTRLSIL.

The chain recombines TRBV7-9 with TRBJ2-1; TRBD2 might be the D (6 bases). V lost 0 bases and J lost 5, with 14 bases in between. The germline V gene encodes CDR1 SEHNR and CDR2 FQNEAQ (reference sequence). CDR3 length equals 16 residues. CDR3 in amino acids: CASSLALFGGNNEQFF. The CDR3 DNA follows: TGTGCCAGCAGCTTAGCTCTTTTCGGGGGTAACAATGAGCAGTTCTTC.

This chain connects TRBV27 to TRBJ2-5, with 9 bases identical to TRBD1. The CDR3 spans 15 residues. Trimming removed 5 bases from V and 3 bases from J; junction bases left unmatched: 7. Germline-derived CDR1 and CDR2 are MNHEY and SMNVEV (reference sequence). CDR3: CASSPLWDREETQYF. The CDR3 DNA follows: TGTGCCAGCAGTCCGCTTTGGGACAGGGAAGAGACCCAGTACTTC.

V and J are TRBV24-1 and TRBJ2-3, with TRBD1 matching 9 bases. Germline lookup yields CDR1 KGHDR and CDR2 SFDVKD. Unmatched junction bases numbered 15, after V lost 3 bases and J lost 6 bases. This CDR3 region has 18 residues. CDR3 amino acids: CATSDPTSGTGLMDTQYF. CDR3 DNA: TGTGCCACCAGTGATCCGACCTCCGGGACAGGGCTTATGGATACGCAGTATTTT.

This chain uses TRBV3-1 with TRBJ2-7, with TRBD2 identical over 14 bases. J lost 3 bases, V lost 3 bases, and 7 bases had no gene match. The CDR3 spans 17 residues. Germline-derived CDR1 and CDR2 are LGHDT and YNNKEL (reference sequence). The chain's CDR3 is CASSHWTSGGSIYEQYF. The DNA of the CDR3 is TGTGCCAGCAGCCACTGGACTAGCGGGGGGTCCATCTACGAGCAGTACTTC.

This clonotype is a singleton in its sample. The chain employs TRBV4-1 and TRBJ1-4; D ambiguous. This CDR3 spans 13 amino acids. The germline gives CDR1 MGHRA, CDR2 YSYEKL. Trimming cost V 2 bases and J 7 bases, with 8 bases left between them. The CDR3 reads CASSQQRVEKLFF. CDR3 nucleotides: TGCGCCAGCAGCCAACAAAGGGTTGAAAAACTGTTTTTT.

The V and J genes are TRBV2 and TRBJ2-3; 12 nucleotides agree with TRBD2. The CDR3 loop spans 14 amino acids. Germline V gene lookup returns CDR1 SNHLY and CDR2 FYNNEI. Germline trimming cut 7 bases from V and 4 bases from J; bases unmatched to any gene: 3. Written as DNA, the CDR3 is TGTGCCAGCATGACTAGCGGGAGTTCAGATACGCAGTATTTT. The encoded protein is CASMTSGSSDTQYF.

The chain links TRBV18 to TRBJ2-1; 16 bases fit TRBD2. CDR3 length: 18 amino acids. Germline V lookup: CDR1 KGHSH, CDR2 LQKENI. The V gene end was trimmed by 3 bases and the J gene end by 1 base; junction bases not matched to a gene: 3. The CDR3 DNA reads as TGTGCCAGCTCACCGGGACTAGCGGGGGGGCCGTCCTACAATGAGCAGTTCTTC. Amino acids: CASSPGLAGGPSYNEQFF.

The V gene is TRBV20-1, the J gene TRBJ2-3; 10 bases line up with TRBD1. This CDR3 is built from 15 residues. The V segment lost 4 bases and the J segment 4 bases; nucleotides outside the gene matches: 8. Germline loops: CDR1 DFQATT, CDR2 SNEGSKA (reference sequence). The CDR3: CSATRDRGVADTQYF. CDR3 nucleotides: TGCAGTGCTACCCGGGACAGGGGAGTCGCAGATACGCAGTATTTT.

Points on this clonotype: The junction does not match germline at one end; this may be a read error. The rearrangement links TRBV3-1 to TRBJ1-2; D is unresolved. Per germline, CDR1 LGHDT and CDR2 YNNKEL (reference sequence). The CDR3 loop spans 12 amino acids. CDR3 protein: CASSPRNDGYTF. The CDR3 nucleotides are TGTGCCAGCAGCCCGCGTAACGATGGCTACACCTTC.

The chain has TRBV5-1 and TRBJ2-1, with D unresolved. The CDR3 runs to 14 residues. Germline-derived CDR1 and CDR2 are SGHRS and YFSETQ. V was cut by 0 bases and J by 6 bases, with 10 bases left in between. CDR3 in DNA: TGCGCCAGCAGCTTGGGTGGTTCCGCCAATGAGCAGTTCTTC. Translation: CASSLGGSANEQFF.

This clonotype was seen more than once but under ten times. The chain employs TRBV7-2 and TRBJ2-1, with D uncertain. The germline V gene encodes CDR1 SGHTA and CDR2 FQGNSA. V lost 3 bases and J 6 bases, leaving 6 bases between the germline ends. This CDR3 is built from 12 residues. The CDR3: CASSFDINEQFF. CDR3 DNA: TGTGCCAGCAGCTTCGACATCAATGAGCAGTTCTTC.

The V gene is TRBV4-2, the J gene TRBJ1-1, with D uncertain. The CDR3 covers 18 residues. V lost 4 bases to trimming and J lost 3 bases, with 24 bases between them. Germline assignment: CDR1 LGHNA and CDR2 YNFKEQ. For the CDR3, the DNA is TGTGCCAGCAGCCCACAACACGAGAATAGGGTATGGTACACTGAAGCTTTCTTT. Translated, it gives CASSPQHENRVWYTEAFF.

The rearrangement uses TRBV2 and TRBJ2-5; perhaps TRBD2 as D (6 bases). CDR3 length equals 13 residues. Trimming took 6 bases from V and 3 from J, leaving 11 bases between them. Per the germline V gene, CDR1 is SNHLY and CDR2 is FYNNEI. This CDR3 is CASSGDLKETQYF. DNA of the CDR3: TGTGCCAGCAGCGGGGACTTAAAAGAGACCCAGTACTTC.

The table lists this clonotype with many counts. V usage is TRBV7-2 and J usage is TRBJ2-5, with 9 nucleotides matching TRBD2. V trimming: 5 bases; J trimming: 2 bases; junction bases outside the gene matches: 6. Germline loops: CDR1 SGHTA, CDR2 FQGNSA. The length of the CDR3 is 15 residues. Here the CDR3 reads CASSVSLAGQETQYF. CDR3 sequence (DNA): TGTGCCAGCAGCGTGAGTCTAGCGGGACAAGAGACCCAGTACTTC.

The CDR3 here is CASSSEETRYF. DNA for the CDR3: TGCGCCAGCAGCTCGGAAGAGACCCGGTACTTC. The J gene is TRBJ2-7, the V gene TRBV5-1; no definite D call. The germline V gene has CDR1 SGHRS and CDR2 YFSETQ. The germline V and J ends were trimmed by 3 bases and 12 bases, with 13 bases remaining between them. This CDR3 region has 11 residues.

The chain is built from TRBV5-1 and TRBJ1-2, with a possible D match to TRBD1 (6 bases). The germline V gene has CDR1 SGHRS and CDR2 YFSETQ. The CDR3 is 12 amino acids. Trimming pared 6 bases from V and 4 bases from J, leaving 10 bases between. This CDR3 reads CASKGDFYGYTF. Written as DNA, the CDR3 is TGCGCCAGCAAGGGGGATTTCTATGGCTACACCTTC. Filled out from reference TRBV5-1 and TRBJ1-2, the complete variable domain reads KAGVTQTPRYLIKTRGQQVTLSCSPISGHRSVSWYQQTPGQGLQFLFEYFSETQRNKGNFPGRFSGRQFSNSRSEMNVSTLELGDSALYLCASKGDFYGYTFGSGTRLTVV.

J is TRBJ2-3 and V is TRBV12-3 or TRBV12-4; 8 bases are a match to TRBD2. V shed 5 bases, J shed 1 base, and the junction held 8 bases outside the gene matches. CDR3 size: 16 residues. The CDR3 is CASSPMTGGGTDTQYF. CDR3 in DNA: TGTGCCAGCAGTCCGATGACCGGGGGGGGCACAGATACGCAGTATTTT.

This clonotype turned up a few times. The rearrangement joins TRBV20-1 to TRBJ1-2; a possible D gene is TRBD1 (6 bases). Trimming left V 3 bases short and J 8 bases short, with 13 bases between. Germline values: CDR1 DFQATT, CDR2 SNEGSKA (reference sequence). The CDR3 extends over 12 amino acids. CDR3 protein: CSASGRGQGYTF. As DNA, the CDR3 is TGCAGTGCTAGTGGTCGGGGGCAGGGCTACACCTTC.

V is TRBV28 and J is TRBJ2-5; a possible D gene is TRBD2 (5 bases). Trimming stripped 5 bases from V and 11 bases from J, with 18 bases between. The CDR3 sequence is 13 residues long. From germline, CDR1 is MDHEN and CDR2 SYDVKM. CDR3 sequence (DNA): TGTGCCAGCAGTCCCCCGGGGTACCGAGAGCAGTACTTC. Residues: CASSPPGYREQYF.